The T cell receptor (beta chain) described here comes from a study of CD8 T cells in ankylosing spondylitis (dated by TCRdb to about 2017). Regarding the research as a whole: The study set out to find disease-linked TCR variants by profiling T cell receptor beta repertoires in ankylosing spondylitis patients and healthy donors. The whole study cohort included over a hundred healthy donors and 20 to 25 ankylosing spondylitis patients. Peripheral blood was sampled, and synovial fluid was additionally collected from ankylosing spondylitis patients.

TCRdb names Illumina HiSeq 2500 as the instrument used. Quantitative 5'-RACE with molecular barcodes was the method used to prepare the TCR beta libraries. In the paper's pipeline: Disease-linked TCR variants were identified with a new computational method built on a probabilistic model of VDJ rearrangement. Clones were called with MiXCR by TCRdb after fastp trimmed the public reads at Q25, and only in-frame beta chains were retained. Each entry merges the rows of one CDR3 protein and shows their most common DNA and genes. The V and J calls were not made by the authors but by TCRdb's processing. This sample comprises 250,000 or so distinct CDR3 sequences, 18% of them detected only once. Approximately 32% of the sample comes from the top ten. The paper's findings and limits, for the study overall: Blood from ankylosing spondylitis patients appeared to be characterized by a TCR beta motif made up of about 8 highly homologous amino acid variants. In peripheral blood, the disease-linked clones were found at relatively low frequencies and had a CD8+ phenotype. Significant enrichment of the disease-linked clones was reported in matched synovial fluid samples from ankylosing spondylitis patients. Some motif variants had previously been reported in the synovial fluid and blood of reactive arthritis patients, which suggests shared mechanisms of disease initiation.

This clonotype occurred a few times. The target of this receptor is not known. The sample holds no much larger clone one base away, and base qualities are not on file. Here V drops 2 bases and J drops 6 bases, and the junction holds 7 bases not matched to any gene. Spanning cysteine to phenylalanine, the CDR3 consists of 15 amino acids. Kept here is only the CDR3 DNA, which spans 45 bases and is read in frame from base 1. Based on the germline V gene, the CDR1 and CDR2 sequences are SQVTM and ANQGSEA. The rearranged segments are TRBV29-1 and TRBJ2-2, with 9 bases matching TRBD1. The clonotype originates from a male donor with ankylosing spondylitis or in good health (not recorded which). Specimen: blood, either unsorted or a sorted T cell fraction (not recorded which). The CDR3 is CSVEPVTGGSGELFF. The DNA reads TGCAGCGTTGAACCGGTAACAGGGGGCTCCGGGGAGCTGTTTTTT.